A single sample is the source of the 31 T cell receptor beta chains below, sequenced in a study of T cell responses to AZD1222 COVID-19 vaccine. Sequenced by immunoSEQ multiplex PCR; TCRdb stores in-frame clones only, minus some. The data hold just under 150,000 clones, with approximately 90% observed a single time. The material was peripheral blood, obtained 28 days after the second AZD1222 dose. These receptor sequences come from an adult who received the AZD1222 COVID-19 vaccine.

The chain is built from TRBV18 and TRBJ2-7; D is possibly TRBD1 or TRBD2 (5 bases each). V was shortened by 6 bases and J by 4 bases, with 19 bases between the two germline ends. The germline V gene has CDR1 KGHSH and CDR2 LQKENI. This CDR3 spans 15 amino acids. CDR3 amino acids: CASSSLGREGYEQYF. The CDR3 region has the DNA TGTGCCAGCTCCTCCCTGGGCAGAGAGGGGTACGAGCAGTACTTC. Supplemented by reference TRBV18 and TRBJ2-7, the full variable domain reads NAGVMQNPRHLVRRRGQEARLRCSPMKGHSHVYWYRQLPEEGLKFMVYLQKENIIDESGMPKERFSAEFPKEGPSILRIQQVVRGDSAAYFCASSSLGREGYEQYFGPGTRLTVT.

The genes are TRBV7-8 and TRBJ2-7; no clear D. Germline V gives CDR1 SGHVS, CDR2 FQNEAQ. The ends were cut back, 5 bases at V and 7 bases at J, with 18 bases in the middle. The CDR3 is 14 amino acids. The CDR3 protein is CASSPSRTGREQYF. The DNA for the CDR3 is TGTGCCAGCAGCCCATCAAGGACGGGTAGGGAGCAGTACTTC. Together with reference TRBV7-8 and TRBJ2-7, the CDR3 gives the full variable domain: GAGVSQSPRYKVAKRGQDVALRCDPISGHVSLFWYQQALGQGPEFLTYFQNEAQLDKSGLPSDRFFAERPEGSVSTLKIQRTQQEDSAVYLCASSPSRTGREQYFGPGTRLTVT.

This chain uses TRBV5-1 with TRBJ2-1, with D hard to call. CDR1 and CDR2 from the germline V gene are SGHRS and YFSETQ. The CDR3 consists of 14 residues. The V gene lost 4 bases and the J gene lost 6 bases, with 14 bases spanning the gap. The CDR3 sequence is CASSHLTTTNEQFF. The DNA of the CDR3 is TGCGCCAGCAGCCATCTCACAACCACCAATGAGCAGTTCTTC.

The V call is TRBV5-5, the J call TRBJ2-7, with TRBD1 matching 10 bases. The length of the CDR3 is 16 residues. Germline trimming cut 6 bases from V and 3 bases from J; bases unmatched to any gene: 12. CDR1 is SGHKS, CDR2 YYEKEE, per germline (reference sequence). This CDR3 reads CASIKTPGTGDYEQYF. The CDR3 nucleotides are TGTGCCAGCATAAAAACGCCCGGGACAGGGGACTACGAGCAGTACTTC.

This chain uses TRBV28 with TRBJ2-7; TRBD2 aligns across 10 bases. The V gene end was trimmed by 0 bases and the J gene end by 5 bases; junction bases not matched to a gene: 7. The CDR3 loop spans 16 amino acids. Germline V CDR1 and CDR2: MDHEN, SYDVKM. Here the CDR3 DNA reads TGTGCCAGCAGTTTATGGGCTAGCGGGAGCAGGGACGAGCAGTACTTC. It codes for CASSLWASGSRDEQYF.

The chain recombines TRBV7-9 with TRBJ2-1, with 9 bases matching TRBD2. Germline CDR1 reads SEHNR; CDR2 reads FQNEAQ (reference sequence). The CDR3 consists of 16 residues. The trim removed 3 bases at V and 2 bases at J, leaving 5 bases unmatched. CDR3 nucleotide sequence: TGTGCCAGCAGCTTTTTAGCGGGAGCGACCTACAATGAGCAGTTCTTC. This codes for CASSFLAGATYNEQFF.

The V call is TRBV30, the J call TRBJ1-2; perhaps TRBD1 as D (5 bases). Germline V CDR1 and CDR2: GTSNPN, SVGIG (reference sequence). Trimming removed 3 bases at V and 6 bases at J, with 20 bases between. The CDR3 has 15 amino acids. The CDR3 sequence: CAWSRGRVKVDGYTF. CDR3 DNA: TGTGCCTGGAGCCGGGGCAGGGTTAAGGTAGATGGCTACACCTTC.

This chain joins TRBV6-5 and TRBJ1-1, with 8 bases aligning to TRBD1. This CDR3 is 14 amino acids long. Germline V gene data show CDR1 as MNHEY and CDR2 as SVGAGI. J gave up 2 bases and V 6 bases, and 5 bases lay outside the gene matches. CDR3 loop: CASRRTGRNTEAFF. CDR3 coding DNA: TGTGCCAGCAGGAGGACAGGGAGAAACACTGAAGCTTTCTTT.

The CDR3 coding sequence is TGTGCCAGCAGTCCGAGGACAGGGGAGGGGCAGCCCCAGCATTTT. Translated, it gives CASSPRTGEGQPQHF. The V and J genes are TRBV27 and TRBJ1-5; 9 bases align to TRBD1. This CDR3 has 15 residues. Losses at the gene ends were 5 bases for V and 7 bases for J; bases not matched to a gene: 9. Germline assignment: CDR1 MNHEY and CDR2 SMNVEV (reference sequence).

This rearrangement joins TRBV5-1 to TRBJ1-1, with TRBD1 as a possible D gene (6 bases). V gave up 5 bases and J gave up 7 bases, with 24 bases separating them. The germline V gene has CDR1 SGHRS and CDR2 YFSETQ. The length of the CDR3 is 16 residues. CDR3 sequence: CASSPGHSGASFEAFF. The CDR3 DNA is TGCGCCAGCAGTCCTGGCCACTCGGGGGCCTCCTTTGAAGCTTTCTTT.

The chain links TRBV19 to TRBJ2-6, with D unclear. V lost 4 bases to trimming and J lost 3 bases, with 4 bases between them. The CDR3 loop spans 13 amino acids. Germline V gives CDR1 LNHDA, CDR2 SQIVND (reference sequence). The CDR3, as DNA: TGTGCCAGTAGTAGCGGTGGGGCCAACGTCCTGACTTTC. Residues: CASSSGGANVLTF.

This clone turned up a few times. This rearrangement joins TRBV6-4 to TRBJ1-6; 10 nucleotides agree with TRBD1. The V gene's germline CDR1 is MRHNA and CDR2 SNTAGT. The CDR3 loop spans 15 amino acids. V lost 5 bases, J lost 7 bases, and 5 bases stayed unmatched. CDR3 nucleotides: TGTGCCAGCAGTTCCGGGACAGGGGACAATTCACCCCTCCACTTT. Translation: CASSSGTGDNSPLHF.

The chain's CDR3 is CASRGSGGNEQFF. The CDR3 DNA reads as TGTGCCAGTAGGGGCAGCGGGGGCAATGAGCAGTTCTTC. The chain uses TRBV19 and TRBJ2-1, with 8 bases fitting TRBD2. Trimming took 6 bases from V and 6 from J; bases not matched to a gene: 4. Germline V lookup: CDR1 LNHDA, CDR2 SQIVND (reference sequence). This CDR3 is built from 13 residues.

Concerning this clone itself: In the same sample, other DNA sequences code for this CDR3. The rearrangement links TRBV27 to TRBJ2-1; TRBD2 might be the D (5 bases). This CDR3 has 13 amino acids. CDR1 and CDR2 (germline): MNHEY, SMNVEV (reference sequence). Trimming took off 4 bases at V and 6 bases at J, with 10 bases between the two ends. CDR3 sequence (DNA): TGTGCCAGCAGTTCCGGACTTTCCAATGAGCAGTTCTTC. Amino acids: CASSSGLSNEQFF.

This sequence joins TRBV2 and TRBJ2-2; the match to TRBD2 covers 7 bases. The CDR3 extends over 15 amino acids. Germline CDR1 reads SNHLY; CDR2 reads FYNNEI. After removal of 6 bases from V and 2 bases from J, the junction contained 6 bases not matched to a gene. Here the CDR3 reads CASSDGLVNTGELFF. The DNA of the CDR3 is TGTGCCAGCAGCGATGGACTAGTCAACACCGGGGAGCTGTTTTTT. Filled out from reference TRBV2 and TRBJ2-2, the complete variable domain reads EPEVTQTPSHQVTQMGQEVILRCVPISNHLYFYWYRQILGQKVEFLVSFYNNEISEKSEIFDDQFSVERPDGSNFTLKIRSTKLEDSAMYFCASSDGLVNTGELFFGEGSRLTVL.

CDR3 DNA sequence: TGTGCCAGCACCTCGGGGTCCAATGAAAAACTGTTTTTT. Residues: CASTSGSNEKLFF. The V call is TRBV5-6, the J call TRBJ1-4, with D uncertain. The CDR3 contains 13 residues. Deletions cut 6 bases from V and 5 bases from J, with 11 bases between. CDR1 is SGHDT, CDR2 YYEEEE, per germline.

The CDR3 loop is CAISRTGETDTQYF. As DNA, the CDR3 is TGTGCCATCAGCAGGACAGGGGAAACAGATACGCAGTATTTT. The chain employs TRBV10-3 and TRBJ2-3; 9 nucleotides align to TRBD1. The CDR3 spans 14 residues. The V gene's germline CDR1 is ENHRY and CDR2 SYGVKD. V was clipped by 6 bases and J by 3 bases; unmatched bases: 4.

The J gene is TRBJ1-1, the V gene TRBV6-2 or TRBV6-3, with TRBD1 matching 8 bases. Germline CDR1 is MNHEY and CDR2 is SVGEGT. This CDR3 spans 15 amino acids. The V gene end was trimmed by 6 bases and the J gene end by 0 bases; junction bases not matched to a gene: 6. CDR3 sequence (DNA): TGTGCCAGCAGCCCCAGGGGGCTGATGAACACTGAAGCTTTCTTT. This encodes CASSPRGLMNTEAFF.

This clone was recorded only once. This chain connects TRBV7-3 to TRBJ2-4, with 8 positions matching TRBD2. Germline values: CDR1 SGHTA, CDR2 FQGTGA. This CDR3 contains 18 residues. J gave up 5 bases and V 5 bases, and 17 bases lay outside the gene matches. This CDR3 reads CASSLVGGSGIGENIQYF. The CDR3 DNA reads TGTGCCAGCAGCCTAGTAGGGGGTAGCGGGATTGGAGAAAACATTCAGTACTTC.

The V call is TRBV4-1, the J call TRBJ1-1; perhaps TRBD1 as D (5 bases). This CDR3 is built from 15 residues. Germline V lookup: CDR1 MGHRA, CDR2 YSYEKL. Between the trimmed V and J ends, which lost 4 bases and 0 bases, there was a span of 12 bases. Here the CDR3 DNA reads TGCGCCAGCAGCCTCGCCGGGGCCTTGAACACTGAAGCTTTCTTT. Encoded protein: CASSLAGALNTEAFF.

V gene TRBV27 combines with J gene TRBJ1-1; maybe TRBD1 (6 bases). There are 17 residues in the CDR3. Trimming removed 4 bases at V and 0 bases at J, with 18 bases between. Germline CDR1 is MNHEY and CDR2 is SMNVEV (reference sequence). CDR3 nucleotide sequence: TGTGCCAGCAGTTCAAGGGGGGCGGCGCCTTTGAACACTGAAGCTTTCTTT. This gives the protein CASSSRGAAPLNTEAFF.

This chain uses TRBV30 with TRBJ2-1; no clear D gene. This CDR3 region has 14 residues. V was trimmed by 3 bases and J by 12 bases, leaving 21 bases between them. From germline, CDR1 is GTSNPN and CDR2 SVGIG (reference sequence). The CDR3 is CAWRWPIGPGGQFF. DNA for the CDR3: TGTGCCTGGAGGTGGCCAATAGGGCCTGGCGGGCAGTTCTTC.

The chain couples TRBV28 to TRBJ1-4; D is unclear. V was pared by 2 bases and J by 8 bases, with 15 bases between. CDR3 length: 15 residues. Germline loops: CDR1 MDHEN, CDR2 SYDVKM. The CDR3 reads CASSLGVTSREKLFF. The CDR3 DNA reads TGTGCCAGCAGTTTAGGGGTGACTTCGCGGGAAAAACTGTTTTTT.

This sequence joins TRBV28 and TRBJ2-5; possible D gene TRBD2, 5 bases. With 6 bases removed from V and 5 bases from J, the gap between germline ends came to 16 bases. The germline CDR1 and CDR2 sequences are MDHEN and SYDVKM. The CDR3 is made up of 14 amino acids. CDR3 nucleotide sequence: TGTGCCAGCAGCCGAGGGTCCAGACCGGAGACCCAGTACTTC. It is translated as CASSRGSRPETQYF.

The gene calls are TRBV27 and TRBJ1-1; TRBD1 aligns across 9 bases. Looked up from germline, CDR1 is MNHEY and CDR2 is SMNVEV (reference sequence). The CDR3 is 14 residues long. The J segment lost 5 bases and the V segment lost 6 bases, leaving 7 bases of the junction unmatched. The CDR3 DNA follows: TGTGCCAGCAGCACAACCGGGACAGGGACTGAAGCTTTCTTT. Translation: CASSTTGTGTEAFF.

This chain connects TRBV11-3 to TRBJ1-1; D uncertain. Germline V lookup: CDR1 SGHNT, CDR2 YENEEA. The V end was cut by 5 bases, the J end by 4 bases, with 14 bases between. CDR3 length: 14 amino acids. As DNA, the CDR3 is TGTGCCAGCAGCCTCCTCTACATATTCACTGAAGCTTTCTTT. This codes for CASSLLYIFTEAFF.

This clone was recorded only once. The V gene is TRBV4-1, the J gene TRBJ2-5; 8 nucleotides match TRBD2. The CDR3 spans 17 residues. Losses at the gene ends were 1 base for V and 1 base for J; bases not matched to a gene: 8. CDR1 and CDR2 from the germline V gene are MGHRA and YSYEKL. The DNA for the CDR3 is TGCGCCAGCAGCCAAGTCCCCTACAGCGGGAGCCAAGAGACCCAGTACTTC. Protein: CASSQVPYSGSQETQYF.

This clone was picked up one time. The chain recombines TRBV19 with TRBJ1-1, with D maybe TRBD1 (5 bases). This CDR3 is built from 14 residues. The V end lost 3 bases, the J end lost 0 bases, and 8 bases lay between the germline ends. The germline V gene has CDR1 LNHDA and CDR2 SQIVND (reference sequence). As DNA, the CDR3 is TGTGCCAGTAGTATCCACAGGATGAACACTGAAGCTTTCTTT. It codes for CASSIHRMNTEAFF.

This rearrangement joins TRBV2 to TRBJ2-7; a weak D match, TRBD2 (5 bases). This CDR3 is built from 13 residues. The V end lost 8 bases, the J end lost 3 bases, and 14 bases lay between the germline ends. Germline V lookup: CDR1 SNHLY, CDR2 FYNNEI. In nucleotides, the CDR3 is TGTGCCAGCTTTCGGGCCGCGGGCTACGAGCAGTACTTC. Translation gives CASFRAAGYEQYF. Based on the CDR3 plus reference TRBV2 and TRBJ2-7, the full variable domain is EPEVTQTPSHQVTQMGQEVILRCVPISNHLYFYWYRQILGQKVEFLVSFYNNEISEKSEIFDDQFSVERPDGSNFTLKIRSTKLEDSAMYFCASFRAAGYEQYFGPGTRLTVT.

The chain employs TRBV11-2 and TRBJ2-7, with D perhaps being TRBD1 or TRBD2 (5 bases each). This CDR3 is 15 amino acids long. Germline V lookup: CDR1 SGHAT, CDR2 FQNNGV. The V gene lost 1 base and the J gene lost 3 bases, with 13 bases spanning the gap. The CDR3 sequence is CASSLAPRGRYEQYF. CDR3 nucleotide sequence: TGTGCCAGCAGCTTAGCCCCTCGGGGACGCTACGAGCAGTACTTC.

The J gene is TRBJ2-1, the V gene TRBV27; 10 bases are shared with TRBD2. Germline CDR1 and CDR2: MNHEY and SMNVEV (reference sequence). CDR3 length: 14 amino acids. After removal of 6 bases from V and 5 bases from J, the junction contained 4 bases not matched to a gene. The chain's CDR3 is CASSGLADDNEQFF. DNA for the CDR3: TGTGCCAGCAGCGGACTAGCGGACGACAATGAGCAGTTCTTC.